This T cell receptor (beta chain) is from a study of OX40 agonist ivuxolimab in advanced cancers. Study context: Hepatocellular carcinoma, melanoma, renal cell or head and neck cancer was diagnosed in the dose-escalation patients.

With regard to this clone: One end of the junction varies from germline; a read error may be responsible.

Clones were sequenced by immunoSEQ multiplex PCR, and TCRdb holds only the in-frame ones, with some missing. The data contain about 73,000 clones, 80% to 90% of them singletons. This CDR3 comprises 16 residues. Germline lookup yields CDR1 MDHEN and CDR2 SYDVKM. This TCR derives from an adult with an advanced solid tumor such as melanoma, head and neck, liver or kidney cancer. Material: CD4+ or CD8+ T cells sorted from blood, obtained in a trial of the OX40 agonist ivuxolimab. J is TRBJ2-1 and V is TRBV28; TRBD2 matches 9 bases. CDR3 amino acids: CARSSDGGGAGGEQFF. DNA for the CDR3: TGTGCCCGCAGTTCGGACGGCGGGGGGGCCGGGGGTGAGCAGTTCTTC.